These T cell receptor beta chains were read from a single sample in a study of T cell clonotyping in hematopoietic cell transplantation. Profiling relied on immunoSEQ multiplex PCR, and the TCRdb table lists in-frame clones only, not all of them. Of around 15,000 clones in the sample, about two thirds were seen once. Here the sequenced sample was PBMCs, taken 30 days after allogeneic stem cell transplant. All receptors derive from a male patient aged 45-60 years who had an allogeneic stem cell transplant from an unrelated donor, so T cells may come from the graft donor. Some clones in this sample may be carry-over from other donors' samples. The CDR3 runs from the conserved cysteine through the conserved F or W. D genes are given only for firm matches. For some rows the clone size is stated as once, few or many, or as a class when expanded; others skip it.

j_call v_call clone_size d_call cdr3_aa cdr3_nt
TRBJ2-1 TRBV30 . . CAWGDYNEQFF TGTGCCTGGGGAGACTACAATGAGCAGTTCTTC
TRBJ2-2 TRBV5-1 . TRBD2 CASSLELADDGELFF TGCGCCAGCAGCTTGGAACTAGCGGACGACGGGGAGCTGTTTTTT
TRBJ2-3 TRBV4-3 . . CASSQETGLSTDTQYF TGCGCCAGCAGCCAAGAAACGGGCTTAAGCACAGATACGCAGTATTTT
TRBJ2-7 TRBV5-1 . . CASCRDNSYEQYF TGCGCCAGCTGCCGGGACAACTCCTACGAGCAGTACTTC
TRBJ1-6 TRBV5-1 few . CASSLRGALFSPLHF TGCGCCAGCAGCTTGAGGGGGGCTCTATTTTCACCCCTCCACTTT
TRBJ1-4 TRBV30 . . CAWKGPIAEKLFF TGTGCCTGGAAGGGCCCAATCGCGGAAAAACTGTTTTTT
TRBJ1-1 TRBV30 . TRBD1 CAGTGEGWSRAFF TGTGCCGGGACAGGGGAAGGATGGAGCCGGGCTTTCTTT
TRBJ1-2 TRBV27 . . CASSLYREYGYTF TGTGCCAGCAGTTTATACCGGGAATATGGCTACACCTTC
TRBJ2-7 TRBV6-6 . . CASSYGQSYEQYF TGTGCCAGCAGTTACGGGCAGTCCTACGAGCAGTACTTC
TRBJ2-7 TRBV7-2 . TRBD1 CASSLVSGQDDEQYF TGTGCCAGCAGCTTAGTCTCCGGACAGGACGACGAGCAGTACTTC
TRBJ1-2 TRBV27 . . CASSPTGTYGYTF TGTGCCAGCAGTCCCACAGGGACCTATGGCTACACCTTC
TRBJ1-5 TRBV5-1 . . CASSLEPQHF TGCGCCAGCAGCTTGGAGCCCCAGCATTTT
TRBJ1-5 TRBV2 . . CASSGVRHRDNQPQHF TGTGCCAGCAGTGGTGTTCGGCACAGGGACAATCAGCCCCAGCATTTT
TRBJ2-6 TRBV28 medium-sized TRBD1 CASSQGEHSGANVLTF TGTGCCAGCAGCCAGGGGGAACACTCTGGGGCCAACGTCCTGACTTTC
TRBJ2-5 TRBV15 . . CATSRQKETQYF TGTGCCACCAGTCGTCAAAAAGAGACCCAGTACTTC
TRBJ2-6 TRBV9 few . CASDGRSSGANVLTF TGTGCCAGCGACGGGCGGAGCTCTGGGGCCAACGTCCTGACTTTC
TRBJ2-1 TRBV30 few . CAWSVLYEQFF TGTGCCTGGAGTGTACTGTATGAGCAGTTCTTC
TRBJ2-1 TRBV21-1 few . CASSKAGCNEQFF TGTGCCAGCAGCAAAGCGGGGTGCAATGAGCAGTTCTTC
TRBJ2-4 TRBV4-2 few . CASSQDFGQGKNIQYF TGTGCCAGCAGCCAAGATTTTGGGCAGGGGAAAAACATTCAGTACTTC
TRBJ1-3 TRBV7-9 . . CASSLASGAGNTIYF TGTGCCAGCAGCTTAGCGTCCGGCGCTGGAAACACCATATATTTT
TRBJ2-1 TRBV4-3 . TRBD1 CASSQDRGIANEQFF TGCGCCAGCAGCCAAGACAGGGGGATAGCCAATGAGCAGTTCTTC
TRBJ1-2 TRBV10-3 . . CATEEPGIRPGYTF TGTGCCACTGAAGAACCGGGCATTAGGCCCGGCTACACCTTC
TRBJ1-1 TRBV29-1 . . CSVGSKGLRYDTEAFF TGCAGCGTTGGTTCCAAGGGGTTAAGATACGACACTGAAGCTTTCTTT
TRBJ1-1 TRBV29-1 . . CSVEAQGDTEAFF TGCAGCGTTGAAGCTCAGGGTGACACTGAAGCTTTCTTT
TRBJ1-2 TRBV30 . TRBD1 CAWSANFGDSGYGYTF TGTGCCTGGAGTGCTAACTTCGGGGACAGTGGCTATGGCTACACCTTC
TRBJ1-1 TRBV10-3 few . CAISDRTVEAFF TGTGCCATCAGTGATAGGACGGTTGAAGCTTTCTTT
TRBJ2-5 TRBV30 . . CAWSPGPRRRETQYF TGTGCCTGGAGTCCCGGACCACGAAGGCGAGAGACCCAGTACTTC
TRBJ2-5 TRBV7-6 few . CASSSLGGQPETQYF TGTGCCAGCAGCTCCCTCGGGGGACAGCCCGAGACCCAGTACTTC
TRBJ2-1 TRBV6-5 once . CVASSYNEQFF TGTGTGGCTAGCTCCTACAATGAGCAGTTCTTC
TRBJ1-1 TRBV7-2 . . CASRLGVEAFF TGTGCCAGCAGATTAGGGGTTGAAGCTTTCTTT
TRBJ1-2 TRBV28 . . CASSLEWSHGYTF TGTGCCAGCAGTTTAGAGTGGTCCCATGGCTACACCTTC
TRBJ2-7 TRBV29-1 . TRBD1 CSVARTGSTYEQYF TGCAGCGTTGCTAGGACAGGGAGTACCTACGAGCAGTACTTC
TRBJ2-5 TRBV10-3 . TRBD2 CAISESGLKTQYF TGTGCCATCAGTGAGTCGGGACTAAAGACCCAGTACTTC
TRBJ2-5 TRBV6-5 . . CASSYVGVGAQYF TGTGCCAGCAGTTACGTCGGCGTTGGGGCCCAGTACTTC
TRBJ2-7 TRBV7-8 . . CASSLLGESYEQYF TGTGCCAGCAGCTTATTGGGGGAATCCTACGAGCAGTACTTC
TRBJ2-7 TRBV5-6 . . CASSFGRSYEQYF TGTGCCAGCAGCTTTGGGAGAAGCTACGAGCAGTACTTC
TRBJ2-2 TRBV13 . TRBD2 CASSLVWTSGSQPKTGELFF TGTGCCAGCAGCTTAGTTTGGACTAGCGGGAGTCAACCAAAGACCGGGGAGCTGTTTTTT
TRBJ1-5 TRBV19 few . CASSPGAGQPQHF TGTGCCAGTAGTCCGGGGGCAGGCCAGCCCCAGCATTTT